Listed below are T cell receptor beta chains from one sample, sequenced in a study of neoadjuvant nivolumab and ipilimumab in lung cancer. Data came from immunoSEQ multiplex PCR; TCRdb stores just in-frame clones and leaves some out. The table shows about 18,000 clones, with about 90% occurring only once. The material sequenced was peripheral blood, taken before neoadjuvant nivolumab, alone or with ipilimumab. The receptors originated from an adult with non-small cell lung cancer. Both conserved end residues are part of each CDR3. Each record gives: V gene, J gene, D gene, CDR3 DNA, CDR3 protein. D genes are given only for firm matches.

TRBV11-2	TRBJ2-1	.	TGTGCCAGCAGTTGGGACCGAGGGGACAATGAGCAGTTCTTC	CASSWDRGDNEQFF
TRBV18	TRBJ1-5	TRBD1	TGTGCCAGCTCATCATCCGCTCCGGGACAGGGGCAGCCCCAGCATTTT	CASSSSAPGQGQPQHF
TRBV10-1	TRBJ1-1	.	TGCGCCAGCAGCCCAGCAGGGTCGAACACTGAAGCTTTCTTT	CASSPAGSNTEAFF
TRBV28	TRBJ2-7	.	TGTGCCAGCAGCTACCTTATTTACGAGCAGTACTTC	CASSYLIYEQYF
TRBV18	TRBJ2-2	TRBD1	TGTGCCAGCTCACCGTTTGACAGGGATGACACCGGGGAGCTGTTTTTT	CASSPFDRDDTGELFF
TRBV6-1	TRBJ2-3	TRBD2	TGTGCCAGCTCGCGTAGCGGGATCACAGATACGCAGTATTTT	CASSRSGITDTQYF
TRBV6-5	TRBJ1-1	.	TGTGCCAGCAGTTACTCGGTAATCACTGAAGCTTTCTTT	CASSYSVITEAFF
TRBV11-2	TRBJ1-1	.	TGTGCCAGCAGCTTGCGCTTGTCTGAAGCTTTCTTT	CASSLRLSEAFF
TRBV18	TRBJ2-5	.	TGTGCCAGCTCACCTCCTAGCGTAGAGACCCAGTACTTC	CASSPPSVETQYF
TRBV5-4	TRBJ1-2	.	TGTGCCAGCAGCTTGGACCAGGCGACCTATGGCTACACCTTC	CASSLDQATYGYTF
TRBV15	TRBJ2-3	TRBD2	TGTGCCACCAGCAGAGAATTCGGGCTAGCGGGACTAGATACGCAGTATTTT	CATSREFGLAGLDTQYF
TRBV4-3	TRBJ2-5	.	TGCGCCAGCAGCCAAGGAACCGGGTTCGTCCAGTACTTC	CASSQGTGFVQYF
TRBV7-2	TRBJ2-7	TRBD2	TGTGCCAGCAGCTTAGGCTGGACTAGCGGTACCTTCTCCTACGAGCAGTACTTC	CASSLGWTSGTFSYEQYF
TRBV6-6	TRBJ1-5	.	TGTGCCACCACGTTAAATAGCAATCAGCCCCAGCATTTT	CATTLNSNQPQHF
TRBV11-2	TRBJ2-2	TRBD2	TGTGCCAGCAGCAGTAGCGGGACGAACACCGGGGAGCTGTTTTTT	CASSSSGTNTGELFF
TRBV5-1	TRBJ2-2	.	TGCGCCAGCAGCGTACAGGGTGGTGCCGGGGAGCTGTTTTTT	CASSVQGGAGELFF
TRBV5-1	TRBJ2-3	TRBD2	TGCGCCAGCAGCCCCAGACTCGGGAGCGGGGCAGATACGCAGTATTTT	CASSPRLGSGADTQYF